This TCR beta chain was documented in a study of shared clonotypes between healthy human individuals. In the study overall: Researchers assigned three CD4 naive, three CD4 memory, two CD8 naive and one CD8 memory plate to each donor.

DNA at 150 to 200 ng, tens of thousands of T cell genomes, went into sorted-subset replicate PCRs. The table came from immunoSEQ multiplex PCR; TCRdb's copy has only in-frame clones and leaves some out. Of roughly 1,100,000 clones detected, 60% to 80% appear once; the ten largest clones hold roughly 1.5%. About this clone itself: Its cognate antigen is unknown.

Findings and limits, study-wide: In general, naive subsets displayed greater estimated richness than memory subsets did.

Naive CD45RA+ and memory CD45RA-negative subsets were split from CD4+ cells. Trimming took 5 bases from V and 6 from J; bases not matched to a gene: 12. The CDR3 extends over 15 amino acids. The germline CDR1 and CDR2 sequences are SGHVS and FQNEAQ. The TCR originated in a man between 18 and 29 years old in good health. The rearrangement joins TRBV7-8 to TRBJ1-2; 7 positions agree with TRBD1. Specimen: memory CD4+ T cells sorted from blood. Sample subset: CD45RA-negative fraction. DNA for the CDR3: TGTGCCAGCAGCCCCTGGGGACAGACCCGCGATGGCTACACCTTC. This translates into CASSPWGQTRDGYTF.